This T cell receptor (beta chain) was captured by sequencing in a study of cytomegalovirus exposure and HLA in healthy donors. This clone was seen once. The CDR3 runs 15 residues. With V trimmed by 0 bases and J by 0 bases, 3 bases remained unmatched. Germline CDR1 and CDR2: SGHRS and YFSETQ. The PCR made use of 60 Vbeta and 13 Jbeta primers. TCRdb's table, derived via immunoSEQ multiplex PCR, lists solely in-frame clones and lacks some. The sample lists about 91,000 clones, 86% occurring once. The clonotype originates from a man aged 30-40 years in good health and CMV-seropositive. V usage is TRBV5-1 and J usage is TRBJ2-7; 7 bases are shared with TRBD1. Sequencing input: PBMCs. The CDR3 is CASSLDRGTSYEQYF. Written as DNA, the CDR3 is TGCGCCAGCAGCTTGGACAGGGGAACCTCCTACGAGCAGTACTTC.